What follows is one TCR beta chain and its context. Its antigen is as yet unknown. The data derive from a study of early T cells in non-severe SARS-CoV-2 infection. Background on the study: Unsorted whole blood bulk RNA was sequenced, with unpaired chains. Study findings and constraints: Comparison of clonotypes with VDJdb favored anti-spike CD8 responses while missing private and CD4 specificities.

Researchers attached unique molecular identifiers to individual cDNA molecules. TCRdb reprocessed the 5' RACE reads via MiXCR and lists one record per CDR3 protein. The sample has tens of thousands of distinct CDR3 sequences, about 12% seen once. Trimming pared 5 bases from V and 1 base from J, leaving 16 bases between. The CDR3 loop spans 16 amino acids. Germline CDR1 LGHNA, CDR2 YNFKEQ. The receptor's source is an adult who was a healthcare worker with PCR-confirmed SARS-CoV-2 infection or an uninfected control (not recorded which). The chain recombines TRBV4-2 with TRBJ2-3; the D is unclear. The material sequenced was whole blood. CDR3 DNA sequence: TGTGCCAGCAGCTATCACATCAACCCGGGCACAGATACGCAGTATTTT. This sequence encodes CASSYHINPGTDTQYF.